The 19 T cell receptor beta chains in this list originate from one sample, sequenced in a study of early T cells in non-severe SARS-CoV-2 infection. TCRdb re-called the 5' RACE reads with MiXCR, one entry per CDR3 protein. The table has 90,000 to 100,000 distinct CDR3 sequences, less than 15% seen once. The sequencing input was whole blood. The receptors come from an adult who was a healthcare worker with PCR-confirmed SARS-CoV-2 infection or an uninfected control (not recorded which).

V usage is TRBV2 and J usage is TRBJ1-4, with D possibly matching TRBD1 (5 bases). Trimming removed 6 bases from V and 2 bases from J, with 10 bases in between. The length of the CDR3 is 14 residues. The V gene's germline CDR1 is SNHLY and CDR2 FYNNEI. CDR3 nucleotides: TGTGCCAGCAGCAGGGAGGCGACTAATGAAAAACTGTTTTTT. This encodes CASSREATNEKLFF.

Many counts were recorded for this clonotype. The gene calls are TRBV4-1 and TRBJ1-5; possible D gene TRBD1, 6 bases. Germline V gives CDR1 MGHRA, CDR2 YSYEKL. The CDR3 has 16 amino acids. The V end was cut by 0 bases, the J end by 6 bases, with 15 bases between. The CDR3 DNA sequence: TGCGCCAGCAGCCAAGATCCTCCAGGGGCGGGTCAGCCCCAGCATTTT. It encodes CASSQDPPGAGQPQHF.

The rearrangement links TRBV2 to TRBJ1-5; D is unresolved. The CDR3 length is 13 residues. Trimming took off 4 bases at V and 4 bases at J, with 8 bases between the two ends. Germline lookup yields CDR1 SNHLY and CDR2 FYNNEI. Here the CDR3 reads CASSGGSNQPQHF. The CDR3 nucleotides are TGTGCCAGCAGTGGGGGATCTAATCAGCCCCAGCATTTT.

V is TRBV12-3 or TRBV12-4 and J is TRBJ2-1, with D perhaps TRBD2 (5 bases). V lost 6 bases to trimming and J lost 6 bases, with 12 bases between them. This CDR3 is 13 amino acids long. As DNA, the CDR3 is TGTGCCAGCAGACGAGCCGGGATCAATGAGCAGTTCTTC. Translating it yields CASRRAGINEQFF.

Ten or more counts support this clonotype. This chain uses TRBV14 with TRBJ1-4; D not resolved. Germline values: CDR1 SGHDN, CDR2 FVKESK. V shed 3 bases and J shed 4 bases, with 12 bases lying between them. The CDR3 contains 15 residues. CDR3 nucleotide sequence: TGTGCCAGCAGCCACGCACTTCGGAGTAATGAAAAACTGTTTTTT. Protein sequence: CASSHALRSNEKLFF.

The CDR3: CSASAGRDEQYF. CDR3 nucleotides: TGCAGTGCTAGTGCGGGGAGGGACGAGCAGTACTTC. The chain couples TRBV20-1 to TRBJ2-7; 7 bases map to TRBD2. V gave up 3 bases and J gave up 5 bases; unmatched junction bases: 4. Germline V gene data show CDR1 as DFQATT and CDR2 as SNEGSKA (reference sequence). This CDR3 is built from 12 residues.

This clonotype was recorded at least ten times. The rearrangement links TRBV7-9 to TRBJ1-1, with D uncertain. Trimming left V 5 bases short and J 6 bases short, with 13 bases between. The CDR3 consists of 13 residues. The germline V gene has CDR1 SEHNR and CDR2 FQNEAQ (reference sequence). CDR3 loop: CASSQMVGAEAFF. CDR3 bases: TGTGCCAGCAGCCAGATGGTGGGAGCTGAAGCTTTCTTT.

This clonotype was seen many times. V and J are TRBV7-9 and TRBJ2-2; perhaps TRBD2 as D (6 bases). The ends were cut back, 5 bases at V and 2 bases at J, with 18 bases in the middle. This CDR3 comprises 17 residues. The germline V gene encodes CDR1 SEHNR and CDR2 FQNEAQ (reference sequence). The CDR3 region is CASSLTPLARNTGELFF. In DNA, the CDR3 is TGTGCCAGCAGCCTCACCCCACTAGCTAGAAACACCGGGGAGCTGTTTTTT.

This clonotype was seen a few times. This chain joins TRBV6-6 and TRBJ2-2; D possibly corresponds to TRBD1 (5 bases). This CDR3 has 15 amino acids. The ends were cut back, 0 bases at V and 7 bases at J, with 12 bases in the middle. Germline V gives CDR1 MNHNY, CDR2 SVGAGI (reference sequence). CDR3 bases: TGTGCCAGCAGTTACTCGCTTTCAGGGAACGGGGAGCTGTTTTTT. It translates to CASSYSLSGNGELFF.

This chain connects TRBV29-1 to TRBJ2-7; D call uncertain. With 7 bases removed from V and 2 bases from J, the gap between germline ends came to 9 bases. Germline V gene lookup returns CDR1 SQVTM and CDR2 ANQGSEA. This CDR3 comprises 11 residues. This chain's CDR3 is CSALTAYEQYF. The CDR3 DNA reads TGCAGCGCCCTCACAGCCTACGAGCAGTACTTC.

This clonotype was observed many times. The V and J genes are TRBV18 and TRBJ1-1, with a possible D match to TRBD1 (6 bases). The CDR3 covers 14 residues. Per germline, CDR1 KGHSH and CDR2 LQKENI. Trimming pared 3 bases from V and 4 bases from J, leaving 12 bases between. CDR3 in amino acids: CASSPITGRTEAFF. In DNA form, the CDR3 reads TGTGCCAGCTCACCTATAACAGGGCGCACTGAAGCTTTCTTT.

Regarding this clonotype: A much more abundant neighbour one base away suggests this may be a read error. The chain links TRBV28 to TRBJ2-7; 8 nucleotides match TRBD1. V was pared by 7 bases and J by 6 bases, with 14 bases of the junction left unmatched. Germline CDR1 reads MDHEN; CDR2 reads SYDVKM. CDR3 length equals 15 residues. The CDR3 here is CASNPIHLQGGEQYF. The CDR3 DNA is TGTGCCAGCAATCCAATTCACCTACAGGGGGGCGAGCAGTACTTC.

This rearrangement joins TRBV9 to TRBJ2-3; D unclear. The CDR3 is 13 residues long. V gave up 3 bases and J gave up 7 bases, with 12 bases separating them. CDR1 and CDR2 (germline): SGDLS, YYNGEE. CDR3 sequence: CASSAGPRNTQYF. The CDR3 DNA reads as TGTGCCAGCAGCGCTGGGCCCCGGAATACGCAGTATTTT.

The table lists this clonotype with many counts. The V and J genes are TRBV28 and TRBJ1-2; TRBD1 aligns across 9 bases. Germline CDR1 MDHEN, CDR2 SYDVKM. This CDR3 has 14 residues. V shed 2 bases and J 8 bases; nucleotides not matched to a gene: 6. The CDR3 is CASSLASTGGGYTF. CDR3 DNA sequence: TGTGCCAGCAGTTTAGCCTCCACAGGGGGCGGCTACACCTTC.

This clonotype was seen repeatedly, ten times or more. The J gene is TRBJ1-5, the V gene TRBV5-8; 8 bases are shared with TRBD1. The CDR3 spans 16 residues. CDR1 SGHTS and CDR2 YDEGEE come from the germline V gene. J was trimmed by 1 base and V by 4 bases; bases with no gene match: 7. CDR3 bases: TGTGCCAGCAGCCCCGACAGGGGAGTCAGCAATCAGCCCCAGCATTTT. Its protein is CASSPDRGVSNQPQHF.

This clonotype was seen a handful of times. The chain has TRBV7-3 and TRBJ2-5, with unresolved D. Trimming removed 5 bases from V and 5 bases from J, with 12 bases in between. Germline V gene sequence: CDR1 SGHTA, CDR2 FQGTGA. The CDR3 runs to 13 residues. The CDR3: CASSLSSWETQYF. The CDR3 DNA sequence: TGTGCCAGCAGCCTAAGCTCCTGGGAGACCCAGTACTTC.

This clonotype was seen repeatedly, ten times or more. V gene TRBV7-2 combines with J gene TRBJ2-7, with D unclear. Trimming stripped 5 bases from V and 3 bases from J, with 8 bases between. The CDR3 sequence is 12 residues long. Germline V gene lookup returns CDR1 SGHTA and CDR2 FQGNSA. The chain's CDR3 is CASSANYYEQYF. The CDR3 DNA is TGTGCCAGCAGCGCCAATTACTACGAGCAGTACTTC. The whole variable domain, filled in from reference TRBV7-2 and TRBJ2-7, reads GAGVSQSPSNKVTEKGKDVELRCDPISGHTALYWYRQSLGQGLEFLIYFQGNSAPDKSGLPSDRFSAERTGGSVSTLTIQRTQQEDSAVYLCASSANYYEQYFGPGTRLTVT.

The genes are TRBV7-9 and TRBJ1-1; 9 bases agree with TRBD1. J gave up 0 bases and V 5 bases, and 7 bases lay outside the gene matches. In germline, CDR1 is SEHNR, CDR2 FQNEAQ (reference sequence). The CDR3 covers 16 residues. CDR3 residues: CASSPQGALMNTEAFF. DNA of the CDR3: TGTGCCAGCAGCCCACAGGGGGCCCTAATGAACACTGAAGCTTTCTTT.

This chain joins TRBV7-2 and TRBJ2-5; 8 bases line up with TRBD1. The CDR3 is made up of 14 amino acids. Looked up from germline, CDR1 is SGHTA and CDR2 is FQGNSA. Unmatched junction bases numbered 6, after V lost 5 bases and J lost 4 bases. The CDR3 is CASSTRTGLETQYF. CDR3 coding DNA: TGTGCCAGCAGCACCCGGACAGGGTTAGAGACCCAGTACTTC.